This T cell receptor beta chain was sequenced during a study of OX40 agonist ivuxolimab in advanced cancers. The germline CDR1 and CDR2 sequences are SGHNT and YENEEA. The CDR3 contains 15 residues. V was pared by 5 bases and J by 0 bases, with 13 bases between. Data came from immunoSEQ multiplex PCR; TCRdb stores just in-frame clones and leaves some out. The sample holds tens of thousands of clones, roughly 84% seen once. Broader study findings: CD8+ T cells averaged more expanded clones than CD4+. Those patients achieving a partial response at 0.1-3.0 mg/kg showed among the lowest clonal expansion.

Points on this clone: Its antigen is still unknown.

The clonotype comes from an adult with an advanced solid tumor such as melanoma, head and neck, liver or kidney cancer. The input for sequencing was CD4+ or CD8+ T cells sorted from blood, taken in a trial of the OX40 agonist ivuxolimab. The chain couples TRBV11-3 to TRBJ1-1; a possible D gene is TRBD1 (5 bases). The CDR3 nucleotides are TGTGCCAGCAGCCCCCGACAGAGCATGAACACTGAAGCTTTCTTT. Its translation: CASSPRQSMNTEAFF. The full variable domain, rest sourced from reference TRBV11-3 and TRBJ1-1, is EAGVVQSPRYKIIEKKQPVAFWCNPISGHNTLYWYLQNLGQGPELLIRYENEEAVDDSQLPKDRFSAERLKGVDSTLKIQPAELGDSAVYLCASSPRQSMNTEAFFGQGTRLTVV.